Below, one T cell receptor (beta chain) is given with its context. Its antigen is as yet unknown. Survey-level resolution applied to immunoSEQ assay v3.0. Roughly 40,000-55,000 T-cell genomes per sample were the sequencing target. Clones were read by immunoSEQ multiplex PCR, and TCRdb kept only the in-frame ones, dropping some. The sample carries 14,000 or so clones, roughly 90% recorded once. The data are from a study of long-term antiretroviral therapy in people with HIV. Study-level findings and limits: Post-ART, diversity grew, though it stayed under transplant donor control levels.

Trimming took 7 bases from V and 7 from J; bases not matched to a gene: 7. The CDR3 sequence is 13 residues long. Germline CDR1 SQVTM, CDR2 ANQGSEA. The sequencing used unsorted PBMCs, collected 6.2 years after starting antiretroviral therapy. The source is a man aged 40-49 years with HIV. This rearrangement joins TRBV29-1 to TRBJ2-1; 10 bases match TRBD2. In DNA form, the CDR3 reads TGCAGCGCCTTAATAGCGGGAGGTAATGAGCAGTTCTTC. It codes for CSALIAGGNEQFF.